Listed here are 32 T cell receptor beta chains from one sample, sequenced in a study of CD8 T cells in ankylosing spondylitis. Study conclusions and caveats: A TCR beta motif of eight highly homologous variants appeared characteristic of ankylosing spondylitis blood.

In TCRdb, the 5' RACE reads were re-called with MiXCR into one record per CDR3 protein. The data show about 460,000 distinct CDR3 sequences, with about 5.7% seen just once and roughly 3.5% held by the top ten. Their antigens remain unidentified. Input material: blood, either unsorted or a sorted T cell fraction (not recorded which). Every receptor here comes from a male donor with ankylosing spondylitis.

This clonotype was counted many times. The chain uses TRBV5-1 and TRBJ2-2; D possibly uses TRBD1 or TRBD2 (6 bases each). Per the germline V gene, CDR1 is SGHRS and CDR2 is YFSETQ. Deletions cut 8 bases from V and 0 bases from J, with 8 bases between. The length of the CDR3 is 13 residues. DNA of the CDR3: TGCGCCAGTAGGGGGGCGAACACCGGGGAGCTGTTTTTT. It yields the protein CASRGANTGELFF.

This clonotype showed up many times. The chain links TRBV20-1 to TRBJ2-7; D may be TRBD1 (6 bases). This CDR3 contains 13 residues. Trimming cost V 2 bases and J 0 bases, with 8 bases left between them. Germline V lookup: CDR1 DFQATT, CDR2 SNEGSKA (reference sequence). DNA for the CDR3: TGCAGTGCTAGAAGGGACATCTCCTACGAGCAGTACTTC. It is translated as CSARRDISYEQYF.

The J gene is TRBJ1-1, the V gene TRBV19, with TRBD1 identical over 7 bases. The trim removed 6 bases at V and 4 bases at J, leaving 11 bases unmatched. This CDR3 is built from 15 residues. The germline V gene encodes CDR1 LNHDA and CDR2 SQIVND (reference sequence). The DNA of the CDR3 is TGTGCCAGTAGGACAGGGAGAGGTTTTGGCACTGAAGCTTTCTTT. It yields the protein CASRTGRGFGTEAFF.

This clonotype has at least ten counts. The DNA of the CDR3 is TGCAGTCCAACCGGACAGACCTACGAGCAGTACTTC. Protein: CSPTGQTYEQYF. The chain combines TRBV20-1 with TRBJ2-7, with a weak D call TRBD1 (6 bases). Trimming cost V 8 bases and J 2 bases, with 13 bases left between them. The CDR3 sequence is 12 residues long. Germline values: CDR1 DFQATT, CDR2 SNEGSKA (reference sequence).

At least ten counts were recorded for this clonotype. The chain recombines TRBV9 with TRBJ1-2; D not certain. V lost 5 bases to trimming and J lost 3 bases, with 14 bases between them. Per the germline V gene, CDR1 is SGDLS and CDR2 is YYNGEE. This CDR3 has 14 amino acids. The CDR3 DNA reads as TGTGCCAGCAGGGGATCCTCTTCCCACTATGGCTACACCTTC. Translation: CASRGSSSHYGYTF.

This clonotype was picked up many times. CDR3 nucleotides: TGTGCCAGCACCCCCCTCGCGACCTCCTACGAGCAGTACTTC. Translation: CASTPLATSYEQYF. This chain links TRBV7-2 with TRBJ2-7; D not certain. Trimming took 7 bases from V and 0 from J, leaving 13 bases between them. Looked up from germline, CDR1 is SGHTA and CDR2 is FQGNSA. CDR3 length equals 14 residues.

At least ten counts were recorded for this clonotype. The chain recombines TRBV4-2 with TRBJ1-1; a weak D match, TRBD1 (5 bases). Germline CDR1 LGHNA, CDR2 YNFKEQ. Trimming stripped 4 bases from V and 5 bases from J, with 14 bases between. The CDR3 is made up of 14 amino acids. DNA of the CDR3: TGTGCCAGCAGCCTCCGTGGGGGGGTGACTGAAGCTTTCTTT. Amino acids: CASSLRGGVTEAFF.

This clonotype was counted a few times. V and J are TRBV20-1 and TRBJ1-3, with a tentative D call TRBD1 (5 bases). V dropped 2 bases and J dropped 4 bases, with 15 bases sitting between them. There are 15 residues in the CDR3. Germline V gives CDR1 DFQATT, CDR2 SNEGSKA (reference sequence). The CDR3 region is CSARPRRGAGNTIYF. The CDR3 DNA follows: TGCAGTGCTAGACCCCGTAGAGGGGCGGGAAACACCATATATTTT.

The genes are TRBV18 and TRBJ2-2; possibly TRBD1 for D (5 bases). Trimming pared 4 bases from V and 0 bases from J, leaving 12 bases between. Germline V gives CDR1 KGHSH, CDR2 LQKENI. CDR3 size: 16 residues. CDR3 in amino acids: CASSRQNYPNTGELFF. The CDR3 nucleotides are TGTGCCAGCTCACGACAGAACTACCCGAACACCGGGGAGCTGTTTTTT.

This clonotype was observed many times. The gene calls are TRBV28 and TRBJ2-7, with TRBD1 matching 10 bases. Germline V CDR1 and CDR2: MDHEN, SYDVKM. This CDR3 contains 13 residues. The J segment lost 3 bases and the V segment lost 6 bases, leaving 2 bases of the junction unmatched. In nucleotides, the CDR3 is TGTGCCAGCAGAAGGACAGGGGGCTACGAGCAGTACTTC. Protein sequence: CASRRTGGYEQYF.

This clonotype was seen ten or more times. This chain joins TRBV7-8 and TRBJ1-5, with a weak D call TRBD1 (6 bases). The germline V gene has CDR1 SGHVS and CDR2 FQNEAQ. Trimming pared 5 bases from V and 4 bases from J, leaving 15 bases between. This CDR3 has 15 residues. The CDR3 is CASSPRGGLNQPQHF. In nucleotides, the CDR3 is TGTGCCAGCAGCCCTCGAGGGGGTCTTAATCAGCCCCAGCATTTT.

This clonotype was counted ten times or more. The chain couples TRBV4-3 to TRBJ2-1; tentatively, D is TRBD1 or TRBD2 (6 bases each). The CDR3 sequence is 15 residues long. The germline V and J ends were trimmed by 4 bases and 2 bases, with 12 bases remaining between them. CDR1 is LGHNA, CDR2 YSLEER, per germline. CDR3 sequence reads: CASSPRGRAYNEQFF. CDR3 DNA: TGCGCCAGCAGCCCTCGGGGGCGCGCCTACAATGAGCAGTTCTTC.

This clonotype was detected a few times. The rearrangement joins TRBV11-2 to TRBJ1-2; TRBD1 matches at 12 bases. The junction had 6 bases not matched to a gene; V was cut back by 5 bases and J by 5 bases. Germline CDR1 and CDR2: SGHAT and FQNNGV. CDR3 length: 15 residues. CDR3 sequence reads: CASSRGTGGEYGYTF. CDR3 DNA sequence: TGTGCCAGCAGCCGCGGGACAGGGGGCGAGTATGGCTACACCTTC. Full variable domain (rest looked up from reference TRBV11-2 and TRBJ1-2): EAGVAQSPRYKIIEKRQSVAFWCNPISGHATLYWYQQILGQGPKLLIQFQNNGVVDDSQLPKDRFSAERLKGVDSTLKIQPAKLEDSAVYLCASSRGTGGEYGYTFGSGTRLTVV.

This clonotype has a count of ten or more. This chain links TRBV29-1 with TRBJ2-7; D ambiguous. Germline lookup yields CDR1 SQVTM and CDR2 ANQGSEA. The CDR3 spans 10 residues. Trimming removed 5 bases at V and 6 bases at J, with 8 bases between. The CDR3 DNA reads as TGCAGCGTTCTGTACGGCGAGCAGTACTTC. This sequence encodes CSVLYGEQYF.

In this sample, this clonotype turned up a few times. The rearrangement links TRBV24-1 to TRBJ1-5, with unresolved D. The CDR3 covers 11 residues. Trimming removed 5 bases at V and 3 bases at J, with 1 base between. CDR1 and CDR2 (germline): KGHDR, SFDVKD. The CDR3 nucleotides are TGTGCCACCAGTGTCAATCAGCCCCAGCATTTT. Its translation is CATSVNQPQHF.

This clonotype was observed many times. The chain employs TRBV5-1 and TRBJ1-2; D possibly corresponds to TRBD1 (6 bases). Looked up from germline, CDR1 is SGHRS and CDR2 is YFSETQ. The CDR3 covers 14 residues. Trimming shortened V by 1 base and J by 4 bases, and 11 bases separated the two germline ends. The CDR3, as DNA: TGCGCCAGCAGCTTGTTCGGGGGCGGCTATGGCTACACCTTC. Its translation is CASSLFGGGYGYTF.

The gene calls are TRBV6-1 and TRBJ2-7; D is perhaps TRBD1 or TRBD2 (6 bases each). The CDR3 covers 16 residues. V was pared by 6 bases and J by 3 bases, with 21 bases between. Germline CDR1 is MNHNS and CDR2 is SASEGT. The CDR3 reads CASRTLGAGEVYEQYF. The CDR3 bases are TGTGCCAGCAGAACCCTTGGGGCAGGGGAGGTCTACGAGCAGTACTTC.

The table lists this clonotype with many counts. V gene TRBV28 combines with J gene TRBJ2-2; the D is unclear. The length of the CDR3 is 13 residues. Trimming took 4 bases from V and 4 from J, leaving 7 bases between them. Germline V gene lookup returns CDR1 MDHEN and CDR2 SYDVKM. CDR3 bases: TGTGCCAGCAGTTCCCAACCCACCGGGGAGCTGTTTTTT. Its translation: CASSSQPTGELFF.

Many counts were recorded for this clonotype. This chain uses TRBV7-9 with TRBJ2-3; the D is unclear. In germline, CDR1 is SEHNR, CDR2 FQNEAQ (reference sequence). The CDR3 is 14 amino acids. V was cut by 5 bases and J by 0 bases, with 9 bases left in between. The CDR3 DNA is TGTGCCAGCAGCCCCAAAGCTAGCACAGATACGCAGTATTTT. This translates into CASSPKASTDTQYF.

This clonotype was seen repeatedly, ten times or more. Here the CDR3 reads CASSLETRGNQPQHF. The CDR3, as DNA: TGTGCCAGCAGCTTAGAGACGAGAGGCAATCAGCCCCAGCATTTT. J is TRBJ1-5 and V is TRBV7-8; no reliable D call. Between the trimmed V and J ends, which lost 1 base and 2 bases, there was a span of 9 bases. The length of the CDR3 is 15 residues. Germline-derived CDR1 and CDR2 are SGHVS and FQNEAQ.

This clonotype was counted many times. The chain carries TRBV6-2 or TRBV6-3 and TRBJ1-2; D may be TRBD1 (6 bases). V was clipped by 2 bases and J by 4 bases, with 17 bases between them. CDR1 and CDR2 from the germline V gene are MNHEY and SVGEGT. This CDR3 has 16 residues. CDR3 sequence: CASSYAGAIYFYGYTF. DNA of the CDR3: TGTGCCAGCAGTTACGCAGGGGCCATCTACTTCTATGGCTACACCTTC.

The chain has TRBV18 and TRBJ2-3; TRBD1 aligns across 7 bases. CDR3 length equals 13 residues. Per the germline V gene, CDR1 is KGHSH and CDR2 is LQKENI. With 3 bases clipped from V and 6 bases from J, the junction kept 3 bases outside the gene matches. The CDR3 DNA reads as TGTGCCAGCTCACCCCCGACAGGGGATACGCAGTATTTT. Translated, it gives CASSPPTGDTQYF.

This clonotype occurred many times. The V call is TRBV5-1, the J call TRBJ2-7, with D perhaps matching TRBD1 (6 bases). V was clipped by 1 base and J by 4 bases, with 15 bases between them. Germline lookup yields CDR1 SGHRS and CDR2 YFSETQ. This CDR3 comprises 15 residues. CDR3 DNA: TGCGCCAGCAGCTTGCGGGCGCAAGGGGGATACGAGCAGTACTTC. Its protein product is CASSLRAQGGYEQYF.

Ten or more counts support this clonotype. The chain uses TRBV12-3 or TRBV12-4 and TRBJ2-1; D remains ambiguous. The CDR3 contains 11 residues. V was shortened by 4 bases and J by 12 bases, with 10 bases between the two germline ends. CDR3 in DNA: TGTGCCAGCAGTTCCGATTTTGGGCAGTTCTTC. Protein product: CASSSDFGQFF.

The sample holds many counts of this clonotype. The V and J genes are TRBV4-3 and TRBJ1-1; D not certain. The CDR3 covers 15 residues. V lost 4 bases, J lost 1 base, and 13 bases lay in between. The germline gives CDR1 LGHNA, CDR2 YSLEER. The CDR3 DNA is TGCGCCAGCAGCCCCTATGTCGTATCGAACACTGAAGCTTTCTTT. Its protein product is CASSPYVVSNTEAFF.

This clonotype appeared many times. This chain joins TRBV4-3 and TRBJ1-5, with D unclear. The CDR3 spans 14 residues. CDR1 and CDR2 (germline): LGHNA, YSLEER. Deletions cut 3 bases from V and 4 bases from J, with 10 bases between. CDR3 DNA: TGCGCCAGCAGCCAGACATGGGCGAATCAGCCCCAGCATTTT. Translating it yields CASSQTWANQPQHF.

This clonotype was observed at least ten times. The chain has TRBV11-2 and TRBJ2-1; D is uncertain. Germline CDR1 SGHAT, CDR2 FQNNGV. The CDR3 is 16 residues long. Trimming removed 5 bases from V and 6 bases from J, with 20 bases in between. The CDR3 DNA sequence: TGTGCCAGCAGCCCGGGCGTGCGATGGGCCGCCAATGAGCAGTTCTTC. It specifies CASSPGVRWAANEQFF.

This clonotype occurred many times. The genes are TRBV5-1 and TRBJ2-7; TRBD2 might be the D (5 bases). Between the trimmed V and J ends, which lost 1 base and 4 bases, there was a span of 9 bases. The CDR3 runs 13 residues. The germline V gene has CDR1 SGHRS and CDR2 YFSETQ. CDR3 DNA sequence: TGCGCCAGCAGCTTGAGCGGAGAATACGAGCAGTACTTC. As protein: CASSLSGEYEQYF. The full variable domain, with the rest looked up from reference TRBV5-1 and TRBJ2-7, is KAGVTQTPRYLIKTRGQQVTLSCSPISGHRSVSWYQQTPGQGLQFLFEYFSETQRNKGNFPGRFSGRQFSNSRSEMNVSTLELGDSALYLCASSLSGEYEQYFGPGTRLTVT.

This chain links TRBV29-1 with TRBJ2-2; TRBD2 matches at 7 bases. Germline V gives CDR1 SQVTM, CDR2 ANQGSEA. The CDR3 is 15 residues long. CDR3: CSGTGGKGRTGELFF. The CDR3 bases are TGCAGTGGTACCGGGGGGAAAGGAAGAACCGGGGAGCTGTTTTTT.

At least ten counts were recorded for this clonotype. The genes are TRBV25-1 and TRBJ1-1, with D unclear. The CDR3 is made up of 15 amino acids. Per the germline V gene, CDR1 is MGHDK and CDR2 is SYGVNS. V was clipped by 3 bases and J by 3 bases, with 14 bases between them. CDR3 region: CASSDSTAGDTEAFF. CDR3 DNA: TGTGCCAGCAGTGATTCGACCGCCGGAGACACTGAAGCTTTCTTT.

This clonotype was picked up a small number of times. This chain links TRBV29-1 with TRBJ2-5; 10 bases are a match to TRBD1. This CDR3 spans 14 amino acids. Germline V lookup: CDR1 SQVTM, CDR2 ANQGSEA. With 8 bases clipped from V and 4 bases from J, the junction kept 10 bases outside the gene matches. DNA of the CDR3: TGCAGCACCATCGGACAGGGGGATCGAGAGACCCAGTACTTC. This translates into CSTIGQGDRETQYF.

This clonotype was detected many times. This chain connects TRBV20-1 to TRBJ2-7, with a tentative D call TRBD1 (6 bases). Germline values: CDR1 DFQATT, CDR2 SNEGSKA (reference sequence). The V gene lost 3 bases and the J gene lost 3 bases, with 24 bases spanning the gap. The CDR3 loop spans 17 amino acids. CDR3 nucleotide sequence: TGCAGTGCTAGTACTTTCACAGGGCTGGGGACCGGCTACGAGCAGTACTTC. Its translation: CSASTFTGLGTGYEQYF.